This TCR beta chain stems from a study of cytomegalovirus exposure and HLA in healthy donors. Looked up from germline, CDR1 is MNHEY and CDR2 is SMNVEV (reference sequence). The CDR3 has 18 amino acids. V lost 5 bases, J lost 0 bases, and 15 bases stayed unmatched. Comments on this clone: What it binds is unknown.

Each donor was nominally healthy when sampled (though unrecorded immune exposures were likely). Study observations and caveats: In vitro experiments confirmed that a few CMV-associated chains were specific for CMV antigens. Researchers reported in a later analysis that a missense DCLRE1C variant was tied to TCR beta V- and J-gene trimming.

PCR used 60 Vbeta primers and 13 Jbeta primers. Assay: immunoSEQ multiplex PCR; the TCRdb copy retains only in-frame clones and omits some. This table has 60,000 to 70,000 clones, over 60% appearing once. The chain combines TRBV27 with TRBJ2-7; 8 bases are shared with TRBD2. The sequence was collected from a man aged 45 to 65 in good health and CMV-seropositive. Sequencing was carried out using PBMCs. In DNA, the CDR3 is TGTGCCAGCAGTGTTAGGTCGGGGGGGCGTGATCACTCCTACGAGCAGTACTTC. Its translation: CASSVRSGGRDHSYEQYF.